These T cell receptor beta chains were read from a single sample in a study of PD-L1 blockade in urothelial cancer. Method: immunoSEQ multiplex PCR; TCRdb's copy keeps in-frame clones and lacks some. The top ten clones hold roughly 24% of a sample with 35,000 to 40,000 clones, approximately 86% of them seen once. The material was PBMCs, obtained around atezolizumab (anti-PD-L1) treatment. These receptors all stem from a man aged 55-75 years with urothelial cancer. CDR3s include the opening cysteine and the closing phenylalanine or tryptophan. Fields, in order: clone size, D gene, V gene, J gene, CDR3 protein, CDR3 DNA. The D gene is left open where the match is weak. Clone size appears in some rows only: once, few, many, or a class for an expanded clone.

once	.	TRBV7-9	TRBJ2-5	CASSPPKQGLAETQYF	TGTGCCAGCAGCCCACCAAAACAGGGTTTGGCGGAGACCCAGTACTTC
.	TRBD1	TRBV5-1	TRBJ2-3	CASRTGGVADTQYF	TGCGCCAGCAGGACAGGGGGGGTCGCAGATACGCAGTATTTT
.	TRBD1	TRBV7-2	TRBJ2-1	CASFRGSYNEQFF	TGTGCCAGCTTCAGGGGGTCCTACAATGAGCAGTTCTTC
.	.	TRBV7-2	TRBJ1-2	CASSLGPARGYTF	TGTGCCAGCAGCTTAGGACCAGCGCGTGGCTACACCTTC
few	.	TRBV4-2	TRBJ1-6	CASSQGQGSNYNSPLHF	TGTGCCAGCAGCCAGGGGCAAGGCTCCAACTATAATTCACCCCTCCACTTT
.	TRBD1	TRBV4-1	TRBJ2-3	CASSNSGTGGSDTQYF	TGCGCCAGCAGCAATTCCGGGACAGGGGGCTCGGATACGCAGTATTTT
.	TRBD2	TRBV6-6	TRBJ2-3	CASRRSLAGGGDTQYF	TGTGCCAGCAGGCGATCACTAGCGGGAGGAGGGGATACGCAGTATTTT
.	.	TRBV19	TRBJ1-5	CASRNRESSNQPQHF	TGTGCCAGTAGGAACAGGGAATCGAGCAATCAGCCCCAGCATTTT
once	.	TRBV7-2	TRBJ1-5	CASSLVGPGDNQPQHF	TGTGCCAGCAGCTTAGTGGGGCCAGGGGACAATCAGCCCCAGCATTTT
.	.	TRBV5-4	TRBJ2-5	CASSSQGIETQYF	TGTGCCAGCAGCTCACAGGGTATTGAGACCCAGTACTTC
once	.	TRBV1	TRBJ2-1	CTSSPGTSGGAAYNEQFF	TGCACCAGCAGCCCAGGGACTAGCGGGGGGGCCGCCTACAATGAGCAGTTCTTC
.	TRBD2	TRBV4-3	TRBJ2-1	CASSQDLAGGLLVGEQFF	TGCGCCAGCAGCCAAGATCTAGCGGGGGGGCTTCTCGTTGGTGAGCAGTTCTTC
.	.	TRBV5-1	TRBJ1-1	CASSFTPNTEAFF	TGCGCCAGCAGCTTTACACCGAACACTGAAGCTTTCTTT
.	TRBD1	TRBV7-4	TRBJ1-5	CASRKITPGQVQNSNQPQHF	TGTGCCAGCAGGAAAATCACCCCCGGACAGGTCCAAAATAGCAATCAGCCCCAGCATTTT
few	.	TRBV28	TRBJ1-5	CASSFLRLRGQPQHF	TGTGCCAGCAGTTTCCTTAGACTGAGAGGTCAGCCCCAGCATTTT
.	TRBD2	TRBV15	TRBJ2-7	CATSGGLADSYEQYF	TGTGCCACCAGCGGGGGACTAGCGGATTCCTACGAGCAGTACTTC
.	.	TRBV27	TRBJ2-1	CASRPSSYNEQFF	TGTGCCAGCAGACCTAGCTCCTACAATGAGCAGTTCTTC
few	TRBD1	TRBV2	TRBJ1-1	CASSKTDRVNTEAFF	TGTGCCAGCAGTAAAACGGACAGGGTGAACACTGAAGCTTTCTTT
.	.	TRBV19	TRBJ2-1	CASSPRTAPGRSEQFF	TGTGCCAGTAGTCCAAGGACAGCACCGGGAAGGAGTGAGCAGTTCTTC
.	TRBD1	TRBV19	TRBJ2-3	CASRPRTGGITDTQYF	TGTGCCAGTAGACCGCGGACAGGGGGCATCACAGATACGCAGTATTTT
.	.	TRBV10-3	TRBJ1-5	CAISERDPKGNQPQHF	TGTGCCATCAGTGAGAGAGACCCAAAGGGGAATCAGCCCCAGCATTTT
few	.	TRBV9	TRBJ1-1	CASSASRGNTEAFF	TGTGCCAGCAGCGCAAGCAGGGGGAACACTGAAGCTTTCTTT
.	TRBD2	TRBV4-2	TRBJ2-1	CASSPETSGGSEQFF	TGTGCCAGCAGCCCGGAGACTAGCGGGGGGTCTGAGCAGTTCTTC
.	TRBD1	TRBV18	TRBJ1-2	CASSPTGVFNYGYTF	TGTGCCAGCTCACCGACAGGGGTATTTAACTATGGCTACACCTTC
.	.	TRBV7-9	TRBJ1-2	CASSLFSGVGYTF	TGTGCCAGCAGCTTATTCTCCGGGGTCGGCTACACCTTC
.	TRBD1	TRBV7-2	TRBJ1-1	CASSYRDRVLRGNTEAFF	TGTGCCAGCAGCTACCGGGACAGGGTTTTAAGGGGAAACACTGAAGCTTTCTTT
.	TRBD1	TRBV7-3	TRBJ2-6	CASSSKSKTGVANPSGANVLTF	TGTGCCAGCAGCTCGAAGAGCAAAACAGGGGTCGCCAACCCGTCTGGGGCCAACGTCCTGACTTTC
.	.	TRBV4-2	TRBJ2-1	CASSQGGKANQRDEQFF	TGTGCCAGCAGCCAAGGGGGCAAGGCTAACCAACGGGATGAGCAGTTCTTC
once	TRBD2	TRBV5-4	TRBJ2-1	CASSLAASGSNEQFF	TGTGCCAGCAGCTTGGCCGCTAGCGGGAGCAATGAGCAGTTCTTC
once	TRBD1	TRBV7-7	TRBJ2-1	CASSPLGQFGEQFF	TGTGCTAGCAGCCCGCTGGGACAGTTCGGTGAGCAGTTCTTC
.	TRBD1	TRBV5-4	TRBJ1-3	CASSLDYRGPGNTIYF	TGTGCCAGCAGCTTGGACTACAGGGGGCCTGGAAACACCATATATTTT
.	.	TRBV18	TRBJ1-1	CASSPSLTMNTEAFF	TGTGCCAGCTCTCCAAGTCTGACTATGAACACTGAAGCTTTCTTT
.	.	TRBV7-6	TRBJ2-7	CASSVDRGPYEQYF	TGTGCCAGCAGCGTCGACAGAGGTCCCTACGAGCAGTACTTC
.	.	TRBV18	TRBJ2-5	CASSPQNKKETQYF	TGTGCCAGCTCACCCCAGAATAAAAAAGAGACCCAGTACTTC